This passage covers 12 T cell receptor beta chains from one sample sequenced in a study of neoadjuvant anti-PD-1 for oral cavity cancer. Clones were read by immunoSEQ multiplex PCR, and TCRdb kept only the in-frame ones, dropping some. The sample consists of some 15,000 clones, over 70% of them appearing once. The time point here: after neoadjuvant nivolumab, at surgical resection. The sample was PBMCs, taken after nivolumab (anti-PD-1) treatment. The receptors come from a person between 40 and 80 years old with oral cavity squamous cell carcinoma.

The gene calls are TRBV5-4 and TRBJ2-2, with 10 bases fitting TRBD2. Germline V gene data show CDR1 as SGHNT and CDR2 as YYREEE (reference sequence). This CDR3 has 17 residues. The V gene end was trimmed by 0 bases and the J gene end by 1 base; junction bases not matched to a gene: 3. In DNA form, the CDR3 reads TGTGCCAGCAGCTTGGATTTAGCGGGAGGGAACACCGGGGAGCTGTTTTTT. Translating it yields CASSLDLAGGNTGELFF.

The V and J genes are TRBV30 and TRBJ1-5; perhaps TRBD1 as D (6 bases). CDR3 length: 14 residues. V lost 5 bases and J lost 0, with 11 bases in between. Germline CDR1 is GTSNPN and CDR2 is SVGIG (reference sequence). As DNA, the CDR3 is TGTGCCTGGGCCCGGACAGATAGCAATCAGCCCCAGCATTTT. Translating it yields CAWARTDSNQPQHF.

CDR3 sequence reads: CAWRDRAALSGYTF. The CDR3 region has the DNA TGTGCCTGGAGGGACAGGGCAGCCCTTAGTGGCTACACCTTC. The chain couples TRBV30 to TRBJ1-2; 8 bases match TRBD1. With 3 bases clipped from V and 7 bases from J, the junction kept 10 bases outside the gene matches. Per germline, CDR1 GTSNPN and CDR2 SVGIG (reference sequence). This CDR3 is 14 amino acids long.

The V and J genes are TRBV19 and TRBJ2-3, with D perhaps matching TRBD1 (5 bases). CDR3 length: 15 amino acids. Trimming left V 6 bases short and J 6 bases short, with 19 bases between. Germline CDR1 and CDR2: LNHDA and SQIVND (reference sequence). CDR3 loop: CASRSGLGATDTQYF. CDR3 sequence (DNA): TGTGCCAGTAGGTCCGGGTTAGGGGCCACGGATACGCAGTATTTT.

This clone was seen only a few times. The chain combines TRBV10-2 with TRBJ1-4; 7 bases line up with TRBD1. CDR3 length: 14 residues. Germline V gene lookup returns CDR1 WSHSY and CDR2 SAAADI. The DNA for the CDR3 is TGCGGAAGCGGGACAGAGGGTATTGGGGAAAAACTGTTTTTT. Its protein product is CGSGTEGIGEKLFF.

The chain is built from TRBV11-2 and TRBJ2-7; weak D call: TRBD1 (7 bases). Trimming pared 4 bases from V and 10 bases from J, leaving 17 bases between. Germline assignment: CDR1 SGHAT and CDR2 FQNNGV. The CDR3 extends over 13 amino acids. CDR3: CASSSPFRGEQYF. CDR3 bases: TGTGCCAGCAGCTCACCCTTCAGGGGGGAACAGTACTTC.

The chain uses TRBV5-1 and TRBJ2-7; tentatively, D is TRBD1 (6 bases). V was cut by 0 bases and J by 0 bases, with 7 bases left in between. Germline V lookup: CDR1 SGHRS, CDR2 YFSETQ. The CDR3 contains 14 residues. The CDR3 sequence is CASSLGTVSYEQYF. The CDR3 DNA sequence: TGCGCCAGCAGCTTGGGGACAGTCTCCTACGAGCAGTACTTC.

This clone was recorded a few times. CDR3 loop: CATSPMRAAGNTIYF. CDR3 coding DNA: TGTGCCACCAGCCCTATGAGGGCGGCTGGAAACACCATATATTTT. The J gene is TRBJ1-3, the V gene TRBV15; no reliable D call. The CDR3 loop spans 15 amino acids. CDR1 and CDR2 from the germline V gene are LNHNV and YYDKDF (reference sequence). Trimming left V 5 bases short and J 2 bases short, with 13 bases between.

The rearrangement links TRBV11-2 to TRBJ2-2; possible D gene TRBD2, 6 bases. The CDR3 covers 16 residues. CDR1 is SGHAT, CDR2 FQNNGV, per germline. The V and J ends lost 7 bases and 1 base respectively, with 16 bases between them. CDR3 amino acids: CASTPPGLRNTGELFF. CDR3 DNA: TGTGCCAGCACGCCCCCGGGACTTAGGAACACCGGGGAGCTGTTTTTT.

V usage is TRBV6-5 and J usage is TRBJ1-1; D call uncertain. The germline V gene encodes CDR1 MNHEY and CDR2 SVGAGI. Trimming took off 6 bases at V and 1 base at J, with 12 bases between the two ends. CDR3 length: 14 amino acids. The CDR3, as DNA: TGTGCCAGCAGCCCATTTACAGCGAACACTGAAGCTTTCTTT. This gives the protein CASSPFTANTEAFF.

This sequence joins TRBV9 and TRBJ2-2; the match to TRBD2 covers 10 bases. The CDR3 covers 15 residues. V was clipped by 4 bases and J by 4 bases; unmatched bases: 4. Germline V gives CDR1 SGDLS, CDR2 YYNGEE. The CDR3 protein is CASSLAGEATGELFF. The DNA of the CDR3 is TGTGCCAGCAGCCTAGCGGGAGAAGCCACCGGGGAGCTGTTTTTT.

The chain has TRBV10-2 and TRBJ1-5; 8 bases agree with TRBD1. J gave up 5 bases and V 6 bases, and 6 bases lay outside the gene matches. Germline V gives CDR1 WSHSY, CDR2 SAAADI. The CDR3 covers 14 residues. The CDR3 loop reads CASSEPGQDQPQHF. DNA for the CDR3: TGCGCCAGCAGCGAACCGGGACAGGATCAGCCCCAGCATTTT.